Below, one TCR beta chain is given with its context. V was pared by 3 bases and J by 2 bases, with 8 bases between. The CDR3 consists of 13 residues. Germline values: CDR1 SGHRS, CDR2 YFSETQ. The data stem from a study of blood T cell repertoires in COVID-19. Clones were sequenced by immunoSEQ multiplex PCR, and TCRdb holds only the in-frame ones, with some missing. The sample includes about 250,000 clones, 88% of them seen just once. The sequence was collected from an elderly man with acute or convalescent COVID-19. Sample: peripheral blood. The V gene is TRBV5-1, the J gene TRBJ2-5, with D hard to call. The CDR3 coding sequence is TGCGCCAGCAGCTACACGAATCAAGAGACCCAGTACTTC. Its protein is CASSYTNQETQYF.